The rows below give T cell receptor beta chains drawn from one sample of a study of control samples from healthy donors and cancer patients. TCRdb's table, derived via immunoSEQ multiplex PCR, lists solely in-frame clones and lacks some. The sample lists tens of thousands of clones; approximately 90% were seen once. Source material: blood. The receptors were gathered from a woman aged 70-85 years in good health. CDR3s include the opening cysteine and the closing phenylalanine or tryptophan. Each record gives: V gene, clone size, J gene, D gene, CDR3 DNA, CDR3 protein. The D gene is left open where the match is weak. Not all rows give a size; the values are once, few, many and, for expanded clones, a class.

TRBV29-1,.,TRBJ2-4,.,TGCAGCGTCGGCCCTCGGGGATTGGACATTCAGTACTTC,CSVGPRGLDIQYF
TRBV3-1/TRBV3-2,.,TRBJ1-2,.,TGTGCCAGCAGCAAGGTCAGCACGGGGAACTATGGCTACACCTTC,CASSKVSTGNYGYTF
TRBV30,.,TRBJ2-2,.,TGTGCCTGGGAGGTCGGGGGAGGCACCGGGGAGCTGTTTTTT,CAWEVGGGTGELFF
TRBV29-1,.,TRBJ1-4,.,TGCAGCGGTGGACTGGATGAAAAACTGTTTTTT,CSGGLDEKLFF
TRBV30,.,TRBJ2-1,.,TGTGCCTGGAACGTCGGTGTCTATGAGCAGTTCTTC,CAWNVGVYEQFF
TRBV20-1,.,TRBJ2-3,TRBD2,TGCAGTGCTAGTCGGACTAGCGGGAGGGCCGCAGATACGCAGTATTTT,CSASRTSGRAADTQYF
TRBV4-1,once,TRBJ1-2,.,TGCGCCAGCAGCCAATACGCGAGGGAGGGCTACACCTTC,CASSQYAREGYTF
TRBV29-1,once,TRBJ2-2,.,TGCAGCGCCCGAACCCTCCCCGCCGACCACACCGGGGAGCTGTTTTTT,CSARTLPADHTGELFF
TRBV2,few,TRBJ2-5,TRBD1,TGTGCCAGCAGTGAAGCTCCAGGGACAGGGGTGACCCAGTACTTC,CASSEAPGTGVTQYF
TRBV7-8,few,TRBJ2-1,.,TGTGCCAGCAGAGGGCCGCGGGGTAGCTCCTACAATGAGCAGTTCTTC,CASRGPRGSSYNEQFF
TRBV5-8,.,TRBJ2-2,.,TGTGCCACCTTTAAGGACGGATCTAACACCGGGGAGCTGTTTTTT,CATFKDGSNTGELFF
TRBV5-1,.,TRBJ2-3,.,TGCGCCAGCAGCTTGGCCAAAGATACGCAGTATTTT,CASSLAKDTQYF
TRBV27,.,TRBJ2-5,.,TGTGCCAGCAGTTTAATGGCAGGCCCCCGGGAGACCCAGTACTTC,CASSLMAGPRETQYF
TRBV27,.,TRBJ1-1,.,TGTGCCAGCAGTACCACGGTGGCGAACACTGAAGCTTTCTTT,CASSTTVANTEAFF
TRBV4-1,.,TRBJ2-7,.,TGCGCCAGCAGCCAAGATCCAGGAGTCGAGCAGTACTTC,CASSQDPGVEQYF
TRBV4-3,.,TRBJ2-5,.,TGCGCCAGCAGCCAAGCCGGTATTGGGGAGACCCAGTACTTC,CASSQAGIGETQYF
TRBV4-3,.,TRBJ2-3,TRBD2,TGCGCCAGCAGCCAAGAAGGCGGGAGGGCCATGAAGCTGTATTTT,CASSQEGGRAMKLYF
TRBV29-1,.,TRBJ2-5,.,TGCAGCGTTGGACATTCAGAGACCCAGTACTTC,CSVGHSETQYF
TRBV6-1,.,TRBJ1-5,.,TGTGCCAGCAGGGAAGACAGGAATCAGCCCCAGCATTTT,CASREDRNQPQHF
TRBV5-1,.,TRBJ1-1,TRBD1,TGCGCCAGCAGCTTGGACGGACAGGGTCTCACTGAAGCTTTCTTT,CASSLDGQGLTEAFF
TRBV7-9,.,TRBJ1-3,.,TGTGCCAGCAGCTTAACGACGGGTGCTGGAAACACCATATATTTT,CASSLTTGAGNTIYF
TRBV6-5,.,TRBJ1-1,.,TGTGCCAGCAGTTTCAGGGGTTCTGAAGCTTTCTTT,CASSFRGSEAFF
TRBV10-1,.,TRBJ1-1,.,TGCGCCAGCAGTGAGTCGCGGGGTCTGAACACTGAAGCTTTCTTT,CASSESRGLNTEAFF
TRBV3-1/TRBV3-2,.,TRBJ2-1,.,TGTGCCAGCAGCCGGGACGGGACTCCACAATACAATGAGCAGTTCTTC,CASSRDGTPQYNEQFF
TRBV7-3,.,TRBJ2-1,TRBD2,TGTGCCAGCAGCTTAATGCGGGGGGGCGACAATGAGCAGTTCTTC,CASSLMRGGDNEQFF
TRBV3-1/TRBV3-2,.,TRBJ2-5,TRBD2,TGTGCCAGCAGCCACGGACTAGCGGGAGGCCTCCAAGAGACCCAGTACTTC,CASSHGLAGGLQETQYF
TRBV6-5,.,TRBJ1-4,.,TGTGCCAGTATGGGCCGGAGTAATGAAAAACTGTTTTTT,CASMGRSNEKLFF
TRBV18,.,TRBJ1-2,.,TGTGCCAGCTCGCGGACAGAAAATTTCCCAAACTATGGCTACACCTTC,CASSRTENFPNYGYTF
TRBV7-2,.,TRBJ2-5,TRBD2,TGTGCCAGCAGCTTGAGGCGGGAGAACCAAGAGACCCAGTACTTC,CASSLRRENQETQYF
TRBV11-2,once,TRBJ2-7,TRBD2,TGTGCCAGCAGCATTCCCGGGACTAGCAGCGAGCAGTACTTC,CASSIPGTSSEQYF
TRBV5-4,.,TRBJ2-1,.,TGTGCCAGCAGCTTGGCCGGAGGGGGGGCCGGAGATGAGCAGTTCTTC,CASSLAGGGAGDEQFF
TRBV4-3,.,TRBJ2-2,TRBD2,TGCGCCAGCAGCCAAGTACTAGCGGGAGGCGACACCGGGGAGCTGTTTTTT,CASSQVLAGGDTGELFF
TRBV5-1,.,TRBJ1-3,TRBD1,TGCGCCAGCAGCAAGGGACAGGTGAATCTAGACACCATATATTTT,CASSKGQVNLDTIYF
TRBV13,.,TRBJ1-1,.,TGTGCCAGCACTCCGAACCGGTATGAAGCTTTCTTT,CASTPNRYEAFF
TRBV5-4,.,TRBJ2-2,.,TGTGCCAGCAGCTTAGGGGGGCGAGGCACCGGGGAGCTGTTTTTT,CASSLGGRGTGELFF
TRBV9,.,TRBJ1-3,TRBD1,TGTGCCAGCAGCGTCGAAACAGGGGGCACCGGAAACACCATATATTTT,CASSVETGGTGNTIYF
TRBV6-5,.,TRBJ2-5,TRBD1,TGTGCCAGCAGGGGACAGATTCAAGAGACCCAGTACTTC,CASRGQIQETQYF
TRBV10-2,.,TRBJ2-7,.,TGCGCCAGCAGTGACCCCGGGACTGGGGTCTACGAGCAGTACTTC,CASSDPGTGVYEQYF
TRBV7-2,.,TRBJ2-7,.,TGTGCCAGCAGCCCCTTAAGGGAGCAGTACTTC,CASSPLREQYF
TRBV18,.,TRBJ1-1,.,TGTGCCAGCTCACCCCGACCGGGCGGGCCACCCACGAAGACTGAAGCTTTCTTT,CASSPRPGGPPTKTEAFF
TRBV19,.,TRBJ2-2,.,TGTGCCAGTAAGGGGGGCAGCCGGAGTTCGAACACCGGGGAGCTGTTTTTT,CASKGGSRSSNTGELFF
TRBV2,.,TRBJ1-3,TRBD1,TGTGCCAGCAGTGTGGTCCGCTCCGGGGGATCAAACCGGGACAGCCCTGGAAACACCATATATTTT,CASSVVRSGGSNRDSPGNTIYF
TRBV19,few,TRBJ1-2,.,TGTGCCAGTAGTATGGGGGGGCTTCTCCGAATTTATGGCTACACCTTC,CASSMGGLLRIYGYTF
TRBV6-5,.,TRBJ1-1,TRBD1,TGTGCCAGCAGTTACGACAGGGGGAACACTGAAGCTTTCTTT,CASSYDRGNTEAFF
TRBV30,.,TRBJ1-6,.,TGTGCCTGGAGTGCTAGGACGGGGAATTATTCACCCCTCCACTTT,CAWSARTGNYSPLHF
TRBV24-1,.,TRBJ1-1,.,TGTGCCACCAGTGATCCCATCCAGTGGAGTCATGAACGGGCTGAAGCTTTCTTT,CATSDPIQWSHERAEAFF
TRBV2,.,TRBJ1-1,TRBD1,TGTGCCAGCAGTGCTACGGGACAGGGCGCTGAAGCTTTCTTT,CASSATGQGAEAFF
TRBV2,.,TRBJ1-5,.,TGTGCCAGCAGTGGGGTAGGGGTCAGCAATCAGCCCCAGCATTTT,CASSGVGVSNQPQHF
TRBV2,few,TRBJ1-5,.,TGTGCCAGCAGAGCGCAGGGAGTTAGCAATCAGCCCCAGCATTTT,CASRAQGVSNQPQHF
TRBV6-5,.,TRBJ1-1,TRBD1,TGTGCCAGCAGTTATCATGGCAGGGGGCAAGGTGAAGCTTTCTTT,CASSYHGRGQGEAFF
TRBV10-3,.,TRBJ1-1,.,TGTGCCACCCAAGACTCTCGGACGGGGATGGGCACTGAAGCTTTCTTT,CATQDSRTGMGTEAFF
TRBV18,.,TRBJ2-2,TRBD2,TGTGCCAGCTCACCACAGGGACTAAACACCGGGGAGCTGTTTTTT,CASSPQGLNTGELFF
TRBV11-3,.,TRBJ2-1,TRBD1,TGTGCCAGCAGCTTTTCTATCCGGGACAGATACAATGAGCAGTTCTTC,CASSFSIRDRYNEQFF
TRBV6-5,.,TRBJ1-2,.,TGTGCCAGCATTCTTAACGGGGCGGTTAGGGGCTACACCTTC,CASILNGAVRGYTF
TRBV3-1/TRBV3-2,.,TRBJ1-1,.,TGTGCCAGCAGCCAATTGGAGAACACTGAAGCTTTCTTT,CASSQLENTEAFF
TRBV9,.,TRBJ2-1,TRBD2,TGTGCCAGCAGCGTAGCTACGAAGGCTAGCGGGGGCCCAAACAATGAGCAGTTCTTC,CASSVATKASGGPNNEQFF